The entry below gives a single TCR beta chain sequence along with its context. Its matching antigen is unknown. The record originates from a study of cytomegalovirus exposure and HLA in healthy donors. The V end was cut by 5 bases, the J end by 7 bases, with 18 bases between. This CDR3 comprises 15 residues. In germline, CDR1 is SGHTA, CDR2 FQGNSA. The table came from immunoSEQ multiplex PCR; TCRdb's copy has only in-frame clones and leaves some out. The data show about 110,000 clones, with roughly 90% seen just once and 1.4% to 1.5% held by the top ten. Study-wide results and caveats: Reports indicated that the classifier achieved high specificity and sensitivity in diagnosing cytomegalovirus status. Most TCR sequences showed up rarely, but some public TCRs showed up in many donors. The study labeled fewer than 200 TCR beta chains cytomegalovirus-associated.

This clonotype was obtained from a young woman in good health and CMV-seropositive. Specimen: PBMCs. V gene TRBV7-2 combines with J gene TRBJ1-5; D call uncertain. As DNA, the CDR3 is TGTGCCAGCAGCGTTTATGGAGGGTTGGGACAGCCCCAGCATTTT. Encoded protein: CASSVYGGLGQPQHF.